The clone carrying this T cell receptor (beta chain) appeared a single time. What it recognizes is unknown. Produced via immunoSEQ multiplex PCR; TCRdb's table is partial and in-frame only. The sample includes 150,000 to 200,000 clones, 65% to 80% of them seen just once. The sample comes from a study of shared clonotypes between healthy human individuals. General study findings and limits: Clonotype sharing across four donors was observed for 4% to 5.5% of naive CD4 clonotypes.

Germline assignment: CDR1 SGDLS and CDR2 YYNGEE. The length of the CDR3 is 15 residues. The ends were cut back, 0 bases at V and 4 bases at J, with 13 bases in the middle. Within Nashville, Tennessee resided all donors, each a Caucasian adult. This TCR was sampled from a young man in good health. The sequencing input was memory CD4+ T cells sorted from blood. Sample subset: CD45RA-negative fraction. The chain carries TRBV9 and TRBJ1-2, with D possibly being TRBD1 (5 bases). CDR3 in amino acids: CASSVGPGLVYGYTF. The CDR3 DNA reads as TGTGCCAGCAGCGTAGGTCCAGGGCTGGTCTATGGCTACACCTTC.